These 2 T cell receptor beta chains came from one sample sequenced in a study of T cell repertoires in cytomegalovirus infection. These receptors have no known antigen. TCRdb re-derived calls from the reads in MiXCR, one entry per CDR3 protein. The sample has about 150,000 distinct CDR3 sequences; around 32% are singletons. Sample: CD8+ T cells from cultured PBMCs, taken from culture after CMV antigen stimulation. The origin of the receptors is a human donor in good health (CMV status not recorded). Some clones in this sample may be carry-over from other donors' samples.

This clonotype was picked up many times. The V gene is TRBV7-9, the J gene TRBJ2-3; 7 bases are shared with TRBD1. V was clipped by 5 bases and J by 8 bases; unmatched bases: 10. CDR3 length: 14 residues. CDR1 is SEHNR, CDR2 FQNEAQ, per germline (reference sequence). The CDR3 protein is CASSAAGNRGTQYF. CDR3 nucleotides: TGTGCCAGCAGCGCGGCAGGGAACAGGGGTACGCAGTATTTT. The full variable domain, its missing parts supplied by reference TRBV7-9 and TRBJ2-3, is DTGVSQNPRHKITKRGQNVTFRCDPISEHNRLYWYRQTLGQGPEFLTYFQNEAQLEKSRLLSDRFSAERPKGSFSTLEIQRTEQGDSAMYLCASSAAGNRGTQYFGPGTRLTVL.

The chain recombines TRBV5-1 with TRBJ2-5; D remains unclear. Germline values: CDR1 SGHRS, CDR2 YFSETQ. The V and J ends lost 0 bases and 4 bases respectively, with 19 bases between them. The CDR3 is 17 amino acids. CDR3 DNA sequence: TGCGCCAGCAGCTTGGATTCGACTTCGACCCCGAGAGAGACCCAGTACTTC. Translation gives CASSLDSTSTPRETQYF.